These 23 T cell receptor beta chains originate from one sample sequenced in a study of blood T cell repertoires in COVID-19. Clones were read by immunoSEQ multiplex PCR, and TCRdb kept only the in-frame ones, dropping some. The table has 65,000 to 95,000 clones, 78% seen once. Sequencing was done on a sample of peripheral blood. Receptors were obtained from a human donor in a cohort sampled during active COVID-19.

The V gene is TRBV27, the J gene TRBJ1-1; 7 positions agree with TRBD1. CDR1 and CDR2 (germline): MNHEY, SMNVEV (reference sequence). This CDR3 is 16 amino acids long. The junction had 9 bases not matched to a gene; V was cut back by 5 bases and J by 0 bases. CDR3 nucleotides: TGTGCCAGCAGTCCTTGGACAGGTCAGATGAACACTGAAGCTTTCTTT. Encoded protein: CASSPWTGQMNTEAFF.

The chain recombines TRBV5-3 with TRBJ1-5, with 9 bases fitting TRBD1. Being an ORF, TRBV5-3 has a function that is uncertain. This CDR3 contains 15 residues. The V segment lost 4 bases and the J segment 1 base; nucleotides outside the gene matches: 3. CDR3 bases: TGTGCCAGAAGCGCAGACAGGGGGAGCAATCAGCCCCAGCATTTT. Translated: CARSADRGSNQPQHF.

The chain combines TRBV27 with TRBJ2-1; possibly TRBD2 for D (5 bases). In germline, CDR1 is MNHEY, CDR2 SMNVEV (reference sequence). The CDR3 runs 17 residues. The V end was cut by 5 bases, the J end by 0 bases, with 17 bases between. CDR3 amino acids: CASSNRAQRRSYNEQFF. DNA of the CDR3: TGTGCCAGCAGTAACCGGGCTCAGCGGCGCTCCTACAATGAGCAGTTCTTC.

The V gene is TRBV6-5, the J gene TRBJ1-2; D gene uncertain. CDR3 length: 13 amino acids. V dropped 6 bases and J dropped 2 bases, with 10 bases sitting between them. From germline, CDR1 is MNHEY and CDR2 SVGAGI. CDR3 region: CASSPPGNYGYTF. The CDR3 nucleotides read TGTGCCAGCAGCCCCCCCGGGAACTATGGCTACACCTTC.

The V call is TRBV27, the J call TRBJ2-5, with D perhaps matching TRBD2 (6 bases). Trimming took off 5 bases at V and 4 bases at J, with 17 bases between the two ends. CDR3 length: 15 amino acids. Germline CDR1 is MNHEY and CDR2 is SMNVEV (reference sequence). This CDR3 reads CASSPIARGGETQYF. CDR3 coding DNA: TGTGCCAGCAGTCCTATCGCGCGGGGTGGAGAGACCCAGTACTTC.

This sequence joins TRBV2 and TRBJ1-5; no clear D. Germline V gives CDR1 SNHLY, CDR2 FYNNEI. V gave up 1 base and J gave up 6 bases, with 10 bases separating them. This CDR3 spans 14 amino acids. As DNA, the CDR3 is TGTGCCAGCAGTGAAGGCGGGCGCGGTCAGCCCCAGCATTTT. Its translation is CASSEGGRGQPQHF.

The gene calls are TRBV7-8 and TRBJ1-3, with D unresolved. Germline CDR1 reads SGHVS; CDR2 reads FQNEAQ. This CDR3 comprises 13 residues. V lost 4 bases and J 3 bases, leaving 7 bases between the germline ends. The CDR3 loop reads CASSSLSGNTIYF. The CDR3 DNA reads TGTGCCAGCAGCTCACTGAGTGGAAACACCATATATTTT.

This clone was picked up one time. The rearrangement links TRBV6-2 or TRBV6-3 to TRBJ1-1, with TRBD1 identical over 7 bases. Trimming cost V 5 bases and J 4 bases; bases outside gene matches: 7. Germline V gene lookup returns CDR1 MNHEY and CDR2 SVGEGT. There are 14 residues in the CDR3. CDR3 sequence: CASSNPTGITEAFF. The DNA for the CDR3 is TGTGCCAGCAGTAATCCGACAGGGATCACTGAAGCTTTCTTT.

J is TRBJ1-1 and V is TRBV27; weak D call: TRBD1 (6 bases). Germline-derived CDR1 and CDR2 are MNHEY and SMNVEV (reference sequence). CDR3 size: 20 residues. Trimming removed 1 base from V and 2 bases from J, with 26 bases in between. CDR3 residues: CASSLLFGDKSPVPNTEAFF. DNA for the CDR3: TGTGCCAGCAGTTTATTATTTGGGGACAAGTCTCCCGTACCTAACACTGAAGCTTTCTTT.

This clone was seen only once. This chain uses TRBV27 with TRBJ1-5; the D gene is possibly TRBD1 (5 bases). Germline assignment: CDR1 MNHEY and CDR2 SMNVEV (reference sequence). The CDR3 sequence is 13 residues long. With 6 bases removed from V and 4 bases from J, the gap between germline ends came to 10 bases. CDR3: CASSLQGNQPQHF. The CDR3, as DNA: TGTGCCAGCAGCCTCCAGGGAAATCAGCCCCAGCATTTT.

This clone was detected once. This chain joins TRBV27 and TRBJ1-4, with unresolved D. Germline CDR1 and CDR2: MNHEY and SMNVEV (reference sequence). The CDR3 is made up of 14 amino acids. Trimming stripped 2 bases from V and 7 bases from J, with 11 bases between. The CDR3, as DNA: TGTGCCAGCAGTTTAGGGCAGGCGGGTGAAAAACTGTTTTTT. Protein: CASSLGQAGEKLFF. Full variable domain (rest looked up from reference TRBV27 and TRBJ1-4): EAQVTQNPRYLITVTGKKLTVTCSQNMNHEYMSWYRQDPGLGLRQIYYSMNVEVTDKGDVPEGYKVSRKEKRNFPLILESPSPNQTSLYFCASSLGQAGEKLFFGSGTQLSVL.

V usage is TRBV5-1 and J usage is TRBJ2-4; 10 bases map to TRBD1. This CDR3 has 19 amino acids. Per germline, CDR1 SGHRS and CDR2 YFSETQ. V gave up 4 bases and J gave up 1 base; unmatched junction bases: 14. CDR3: CASSPAGTGESGAKNIQYF. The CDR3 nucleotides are TGCGCCAGCAGCCCTGCCGGGACAGGGGAAAGCGGGGCCAAAAACATTCAGTACTTC.

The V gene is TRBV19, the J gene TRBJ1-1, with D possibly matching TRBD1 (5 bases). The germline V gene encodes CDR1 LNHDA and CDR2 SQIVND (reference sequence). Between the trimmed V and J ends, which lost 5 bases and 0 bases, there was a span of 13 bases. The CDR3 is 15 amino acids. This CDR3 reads CASSFSDSMNTEAFF. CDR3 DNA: TGTGCCAGTAGTTTTTCCGACAGCATGAACACTGAAGCTTTCTTT.

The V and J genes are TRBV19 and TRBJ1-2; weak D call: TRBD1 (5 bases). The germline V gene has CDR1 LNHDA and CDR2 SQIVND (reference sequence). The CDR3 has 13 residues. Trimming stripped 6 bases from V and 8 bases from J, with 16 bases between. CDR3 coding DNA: TGTGCCAGTAGCCCAGGGAGGACGGGGGGCTACACCTTC. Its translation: CASSPGRTGGYTF. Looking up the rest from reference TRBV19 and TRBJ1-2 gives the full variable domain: DGGITQSPKYLFRKEGQNVTLSCEQNLNHDAMYWYRQDPGQGLRLIYYSQIVNDFQKGDIAEGYSVSREKKESFPLTVTSAQKNPTAFYLCASSPGRTGGYTFGSGTRLTVV.

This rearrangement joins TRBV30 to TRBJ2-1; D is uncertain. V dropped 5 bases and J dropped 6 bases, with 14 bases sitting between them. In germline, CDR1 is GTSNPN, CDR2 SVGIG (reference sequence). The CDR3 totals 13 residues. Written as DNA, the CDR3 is TGTGCCTGGGCACGAGGAATGGGCAATGAGCAGTTCTTC. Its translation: CAWARGMGNEQFF.

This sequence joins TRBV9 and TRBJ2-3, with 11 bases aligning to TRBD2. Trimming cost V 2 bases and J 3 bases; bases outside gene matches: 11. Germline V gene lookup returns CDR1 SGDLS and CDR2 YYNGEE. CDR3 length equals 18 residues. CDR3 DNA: TGTGCCAGCAGCGTCCCTACCACTACTAGCGGGAGAACAGATACGCAGTATTTT. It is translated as CASSVPTTTSGRTDTQYF.

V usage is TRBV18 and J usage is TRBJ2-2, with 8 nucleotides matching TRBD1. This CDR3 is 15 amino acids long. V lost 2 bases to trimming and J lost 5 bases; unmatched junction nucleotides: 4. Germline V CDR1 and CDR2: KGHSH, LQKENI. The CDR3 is CASSPAGGTTGELFF. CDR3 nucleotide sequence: TGTGCCAGCTCACCAGCAGGGGGCACAACCGGGGAGCTGTTTTTT.

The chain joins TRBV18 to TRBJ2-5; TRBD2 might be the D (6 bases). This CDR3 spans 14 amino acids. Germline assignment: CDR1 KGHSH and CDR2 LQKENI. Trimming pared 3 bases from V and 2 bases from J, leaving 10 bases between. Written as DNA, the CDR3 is TGTGCCAGCTCACCTCCGGGAGAGCAAGAGACCCAGTACTTC. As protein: CASSPPGEQETQYF.

The CDR3 here is CASSVGRQNTEAFF. CDR3 DNA sequence: TGTGCCAGCAGTGTCGGCAGACAGAACACTGAAGCTTTCTTT. The chain recombines TRBV2 with TRBJ1-1, with D hard to call. Trimming took 4 bases from V and 1 from J, leaving 10 bases between them. CDR1 is SNHLY and CDR2 is FYNNEI in the germline V gene. This CDR3 contains 14 residues.

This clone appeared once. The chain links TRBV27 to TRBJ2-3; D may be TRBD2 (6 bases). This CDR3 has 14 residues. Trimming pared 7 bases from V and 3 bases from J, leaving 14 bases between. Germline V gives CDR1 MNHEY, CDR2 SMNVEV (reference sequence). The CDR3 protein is CASTRQGGTDTQYF. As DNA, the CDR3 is TGTGCCAGCACGAGACAAGGAGGGACAGATACGCAGTATTTT.

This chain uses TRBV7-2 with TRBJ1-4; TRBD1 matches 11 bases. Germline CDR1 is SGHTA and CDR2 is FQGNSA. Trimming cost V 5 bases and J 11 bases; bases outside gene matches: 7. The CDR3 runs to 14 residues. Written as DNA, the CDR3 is TGTGCCAGCAGCCCCGGGACAGGGGGATTGAAACTGTTTTTT. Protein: CASSPGTGGLKLFF. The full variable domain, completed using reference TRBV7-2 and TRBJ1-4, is GAGVSQSPSNKVTEKGKDVELRCDPISGHTALYWYRQSLGQGLEFLIYFQGNSAPDKSGLPSDRFSAERTGGSVSTLTIQRTQQEDSAVYLCASSPGTGGLKLFFGSGTQLSVL.

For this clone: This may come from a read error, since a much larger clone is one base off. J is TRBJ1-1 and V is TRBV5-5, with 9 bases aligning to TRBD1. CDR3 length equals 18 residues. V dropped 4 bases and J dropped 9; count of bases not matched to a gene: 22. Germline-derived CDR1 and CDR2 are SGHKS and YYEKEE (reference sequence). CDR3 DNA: TGTGCCAGCAGCCCTGCCGGGACAGGGTTCGGCTGGGTAACTAAAGCTTTCTTT. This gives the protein CASSPAGTGFGWVTKAFF.

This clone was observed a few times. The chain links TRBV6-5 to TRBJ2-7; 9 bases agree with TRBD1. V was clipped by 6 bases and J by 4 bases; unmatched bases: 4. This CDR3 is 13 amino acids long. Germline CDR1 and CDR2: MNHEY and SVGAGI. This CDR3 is CASRPGQGYEQYF. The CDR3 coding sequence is TGTGCCAGCAGGCCGGGACAGGGATACGAGCAGTACTTC.